The 13 T cell receptor beta chains listed next were all sequenced from one sample in a study of identifying expanded T cells in peripheral blood. Using immunoSEQ multiplex PCR, the repertoire was profiled, and TCRdb retains in-frame clones only, with some absent. The sample has some 120,000 clones; approximately 80% are singletons. Input material: blood. The receptors come from a person aged 18 to 75 in good health.

The chain recombines TRBV6-6 with TRBJ2-2; the D is unclear. CDR1 is MNHNY, CDR2 SVGAGI, per germline (reference sequence). Trimming stripped 6 bases from V and 1 base from J, with 12 bases between. The CDR3 has 15 amino acids. The CDR3 sequence: CASSLTEGNTGELFF. The CDR3 coding sequence is TGTGCCAGCAGCCTTACAGAAGGGAACACCGGGGAGCTGTTTTTT.

This chain links TRBV27 with TRBJ1-2, with TRBD1 as a possible D gene (5 bases). This CDR3 has 16 residues. V gave up 6 bases and J gave up 0 bases, with 17 bases separating them. Germline values: CDR1 MNHEY, CDR2 SMNVEV (reference sequence). In DNA form, the CDR3 reads TGTGCCAGCAGCTACTTCTGGGACGGTGCTAACTATGGCTACACCTTC. Its protein is CASSYFWDGANYGYTF.

The chain couples TRBV2 to TRBJ2-5; D not resolved. The CDR3 contains 12 residues. Trimming shortened V by 8 bases and J by 4 bases, and 11 bases separated the two germline ends. CDR1 and CDR2 (germline): SNHLY, FYNNEI. CDR3 nucleotide sequence: TGTGCCAGCGCCTACGATACAGAGACCCAGTACTTC. Translation: CASAYDTETQYF.

This clone was counted between two and nine times. J is TRBJ1-4 and V is TRBV7-9, with no clear D. V dropped 3 bases and J dropped 5 bases, with 13 bases sitting between them. The CDR3 has 15 residues. The V gene's germline CDR1 is SEHNR and CDR2 FQNEAQ (reference sequence). In nucleotides, the CDR3 is TGTGCCAGCAGCTTTGGCCAGAGACTAAATGAAAAACTGTTTTTT. This encodes CASSFGQRLNEKLFF.

The rearrangement uses TRBV5-1 and TRBJ1-6, with TRBD1 identical over 9 bases. Per germline, CDR1 SGHRS and CDR2 YFSETQ. The CDR3 extends over 14 amino acids. J gave up 10 bases and V 5 bases, and 7 bases lay outside the gene matches. CDR3 sequence reads: CASRYGTGSSPLHF. The DNA of the CDR3 is TGCGCCAGCAGGTATGGGACAGGGAGCTCACCCCTCCACTTT.

This chain uses TRBV12-5 with TRBJ2-3; D is perhaps TRBD1 (5 bases). This CDR3 is built from 13 residues. Trimming left V 6 bases short and J 5 bases short, with 12 bases between. The germline V gene has CDR1 LGHNT and CDR2 FRNRAP. CDR3 bases: TGTGCTAGTGGCAGGGATTGGGGAGATACGCAGTATTTT. Protein product: CASGRDWGDTQYF. Full variable domain (outside the CDR3, taken from reference TRBV12-5 and TRBJ2-3): DARVTQTPRHKVTEMGQEVTMRCQPILGHNTVFWYRQTMMQGLELLAYFRNRAPLDDSGMPKDRFSAEMPDATLATLKIQPSEPRDSAVYFCASGRDWGDTQYFGPGTRLTVL.

Only one count was recorded for this clone. This rearrangement joins TRBV6-5 to TRBJ1-1, with D possibly matching TRBD1 (5 bases). CDR1 is MNHEY, CDR2 SVGAGI, per germline. V shed 3 bases and J shed 1 base, with 15 bases lying between them. The CDR3 loop spans 16 amino acids. DNA for the CDR3: TGTGCCAGCAGTTATTATAGCATAAGGGGGAACACTGAAGCTTTCTTT. This translates into CASSYYSIRGNTEAFF.

The V and J genes are TRBV7-2 and TRBJ1-6; 10 bases are shared with TRBD1. CDR1 and CDR2 (germline): SGHTA, FQGNSA. There are 16 residues in the CDR3. Trimming removed 5 bases from V and 7 bases from J; junction bases left unmatched: 8. This CDR3 is CASSVSPGQGNSPLHF. CDR3 coding DNA: TGTGCCAGCAGCGTCAGCCCGGGACAGGGGAATTCACCCCTCCACTTT.

This chain links TRBV19 with TRBJ1-1; D is possibly TRBD1 (5 bases). Per the germline V gene, CDR1 is LNHDA and CDR2 is SQIVND (reference sequence). Trimming removed 9 bases at V and 0 bases at J, with 11 bases between. This CDR3 has 13 amino acids. The CDR3 loop is CASSQVLNTEAFF. CDR3 bases: TGTGCCAGCTCACAGGTGCTGAACACTGAAGCTTTCTTT. The variable domain in full, completed from reference TRBV19 and TRBJ1-1, reads DGGITQSPKYLFRKEGQNVTLSCEQNLNHDAMYWYRQDPGQGLRLIYYSQIVNDFQKGDIAEGYSVSREKKESFPLTVTSAQKNPTAFYLCASSQVLNTEAFFGQGTRLTVV.

This chain connects TRBV10-1 to TRBJ1-1; the D is unclear. Trimming took off 6 bases at V and 1 base at J, with 9 bases between the two ends. Germline V lookup: CDR1 WNHNN, CDR2 SYGVQD (reference sequence). This CDR3 has 13 amino acids. In DNA, the CDR3 is TGCGCCAGCAGGGTCAGCCGGAACACTGAAGCTTTCTTT. Translated: CASRVSRNTEAFF.

This chain connects TRBV9 to TRBJ1-4, with no clear D. Trimming took 7 bases from V and 4 from J, leaving 14 bases between them. Germline V gene lookup returns CDR1 SGDLS and CDR2 YYNGEE. The CDR3 covers 14 residues. This chain's CDR3 is CASGVARRNEKLFF. The CDR3 DNA follows: TGTGCCAGCGGAGTTGCGCGTCGTAATGAAAAACTGTTTTTT.

J is TRBJ1-6 and V is TRBV7-8; D unresolved. There are 15 residues in the CDR3. The V gene's germline CDR1 is SGHVS and CDR2 FQNEAQ. V was pared by 5 bases and J by 0 bases, with 8 bases between. In DNA, the CDR3 is TGTGCCAGCAGCGAATCTGTCTCCTATAATTCACCCCTCCACTTT. Amino acids: CASSESVSYNSPLHF.

This clone was observed a handful of times. The chain uses TRBV2 and TRBJ2-2, with 12 bases identical to TRBD2. CDR1 is SNHLY and CDR2 is FYNNEI in the germline V gene. The trim removed 1 base at V and 6 bases at J, leaving 9 bases unmatched. The CDR3 has 18 amino acids. The CDR3 coding sequence is TGTGCCAGCAGTGAAGGACTAGCGGGGGTCCACGGGCCCGGGGAGCTGTTTTTT. It specifies CASSEGLAGVHGPGELFF.